Below, 10 T cell receptor beta chains from the same sample are listed, as sequenced in a study of T cells in Graves' hyperthyroidism and ophthalmopathy. Amplification targeted TCR beta CDR3 regions from RNA transcripts. The TCR CDR3 first-round RT-PCR relied on the HTBI primer set. TCRdb re-analysed the multiplex PCR reads in MiXCR, keeping a single row per CDR3 protein. The sample has about 690,000 distinct CDR3 sequences; 17% are singletons. The specimen was blood. The receptor set was obtained from a man in his fifties with Graves' hyperthyroidism.

The sample holds a few counts of this clonotype. V gene TRBV28 combines with J gene TRBJ2-3, with 14 bases that match TRBD2. Trimming removed 6 bases from V and 6 bases from J; junction bases left unmatched: 17. The CDR3 covers 19 residues. Germline-derived CDR1 and CDR2 are MDHEN and SYDVKM. Here the CDR3 DNA reads TGTGCCAGCAGCCCGCCCCTGAGGACTAGCGGGAGGCTGCACGATACGCAGTATTTT. It translates to CASSPPLRTSGRLHDTQYF.

The chain carries TRBV6-1 and TRBJ1-1; tentatively, D is TRBD1 (6 bases). The CDR3 loop spans 14 amino acids. CDR1 MNHNS and CDR2 SASEGT come from the germline V gene. The V gene lost 6 bases and the J gene lost 4 bases, with 15 bases spanning the gap. The DNA of the CDR3 is TGTGCCAGCAGCATACAGGGAGGGCTCACTGAAGCTTTCTTT. Translating gives CASSIQGGLTEAFF.

This clonotype has at least ten counts. The V call is TRBV2, the J call TRBJ1-1; D is unclear. Germline CDR1 and CDR2: SNHLY and FYNNEI. The germline V and J ends were trimmed by 7 bases and 11 bases, with 17 bases remaining between them. The CDR3 is 12 amino acids. The DNA of the CDR3 is TGTGCCAGCACTCAGCTGTTGACGAGGGCTTTCTTT. It is translated as CASTQLLTRAFF.

This clonotype was counted between two and nine times. This CDR3 is CAWSPLGLGQLAKNIQYF. The CDR3, as DNA: TGTGCCTGGAGTCCGCTCGGGTTGGGGCAACTAGCCAAAAACATTCAGTACTTC. J is TRBJ2-4 and V is TRBV30; the D gene is possibly TRBD1 (5 bases). The CDR3 has 18 amino acids. The ends were cut back, 2 bases at V and 0 bases at J, with 20 bases in the middle. Germline CDR1 and CDR2: GTSNPN and SVGIG (reference sequence).

This clonotype occurred once. The V and J genes are TRBV27 and TRBJ2-7, with 7 bases lining up with TRBD2. V lost 6 bases and J lost 0; bases outside the gene matches: 5. The V gene's germline CDR1 is MNHEY and CDR2 SMNVEV (reference sequence). The CDR3 runs to 14 residues. The CDR3 loop reads CASSWGGVSYEQYF. The CDR3 coding sequence is TGTGCCAGCAGCTGGGGGGGAGTCTCCTACGAGCAGTACTTC.

This clonotype has a handful of counts. This may stem from a read error, because a much larger clone lies one nucleotide away. The chain employs TRBV12-3 or TRBV12-4 and TRBJ2-1; D not resolved. This CDR3 region has 12 residues. In nucleotides, the CDR3 is TGTGCCGGCAGTTTAAACTTGTATGAGCAGTTCTTC. Protein: CAGSLNLYEQFF.

V and J are TRBV19 and TRBJ1-1, with a tentative D call TRBD1 (6 bases). Germline loops: CDR1 LNHDA, CDR2 SQIVND (reference sequence). V shed 2 bases and J shed 3 bases, with 13 bases lying between them. The CDR3 runs to 15 residues. The CDR3 nucleotides are TGTGCCAGTAGTATAAGGGGGTTCGGGGACACTGAAGCTTTCTTT. Amino acid sequence: CASSIRGFGDTEAFF. The variable domain in full, with the rest retrieved from reference TRBV19 and TRBJ1-1, is DGGITQSPKYLFRKEGQNVTLSCEQNLNHDAMYWYRQDPGQGLRLIYYSQIVNDFQKGDIAEGYSVSREKKESFPLTVTSAQKNPTAFYLCASSIRGFGDTEAFFGQGTRLTVV.

This clonotype showed up just a few times. This chain uses TRBV9 with TRBJ1-3; D gene unclear. V dropped 3 bases and J dropped 0 bases, with 10 bases sitting between them. CDR1 SGDLS and CDR2 YYNGEE come from the germline V gene. This CDR3 is 15 amino acids long. The CDR3 spells CASSASSGSGNTIYF. The CDR3 nucleotides are TGTGCCAGCAGCGCGTCCTCGGGCTCTGGAAACACCATATATTTT.

This clonotype showed up many times. The chain has TRBV28 and TRBJ2-1; tentatively, D is TRBD2 (7 bases). The CDR3 contains 16 residues. Germline CDR1 and CDR2: MDHEN and SYDVKM. Trimming took 8 bases from V and 9 from J, leaving 26 bases between them. CDR3 nucleotides: TGTGCCAGCGGCCACGACAGTAGGGGGAGGGAAGCTGAGCAGTTCTTC. Protein product: CASGHDSRGREAEQFF.

This clonotype was seen at least ten times. The chain couples TRBV28 to TRBJ2-1; TRBD2 matches 11 bases. This CDR3 has 16 residues. Trimming removed 4 bases from V and 4 bases from J; junction bases left unmatched: 6. In germline, CDR1 is MDHEN, CDR2 SYDVKM. The CDR3 nucleotides are TGTGCCAGCAGTTCCACCGGGACTAGCGGATACAATGAGCAGTTCTTC. Its protein is CASSSTGTSGYNEQFF.